The entry that follows covers one TCR beta chain sequence. This sample was taken from a study of blood T cell repertoires in COVID-19. Study in general: Sources were T cells, B-cell-depleted T cells, or PBMCs; the material itself was cDNA or gDNA.

The V end lost 3 bases, the J end lost 3 bases, and 4 bases lay between the germline ends. The CDR3 sequence is 12 residues long. Per the study methods: Estimation of nucleated cell counts was performed using reference gene primer amplification. Only in-frame clones appear in the TCRdb table, and some are missing; sequencing was by immunoSEQ multiplex PCR. For V, J and clone size, that table is used; D and trimming come from the DNA. Among more than 85,000 clones listed, approximately 78% were seen once. The rearrangement links TRBV12-3 or TRBV12-4 to TRBJ2-3, with D unclear. This receptor was identified in a woman older than 75 with acute or convalescent COVID-19. The specimen sequenced was peripheral blood. The CDR3 here is CASSFHTDTQYF. The CDR3 coding sequence is TGTGCCAGCAGTTTCCATACAGATACGCAGTATTTT.